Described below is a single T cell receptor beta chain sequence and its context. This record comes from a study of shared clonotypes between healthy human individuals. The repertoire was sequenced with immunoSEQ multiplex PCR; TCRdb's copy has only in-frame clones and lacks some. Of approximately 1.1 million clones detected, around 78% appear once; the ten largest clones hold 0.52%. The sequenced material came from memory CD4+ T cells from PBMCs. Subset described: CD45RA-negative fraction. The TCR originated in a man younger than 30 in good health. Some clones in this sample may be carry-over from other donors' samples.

The DNA of the CDR3 is TGCGCCAGCAGCTTGGACCCGGGAGTGTCAGAGACCCAGTACTTC. Translation gives CASSLDPGVSETQYF. The gene calls are TRBV5-1 and TRBJ2-5; TRBD2 is a possible D gene (6 bases). Germline CDR1 is SGHRS and CDR2 is YFSETQ. CDR3 length: 15 residues. V shed 0 bases and J shed 4 bases, with 13 bases lying between them. Combining the CDR3 with reference TRBV5-1 and TRBJ2-5 gives the whole variable domain KAGVTQTPRYLIKTRGQQVTLSCSPISGHRSVSWYQQTPGQGLQFLFEYFSETQRNKGNFPGRFSGRQFSNSRSEMNVSTLELGDSALYLCASSLDPGVSETQYFGPGTRLLVL.